The 2 T cell receptor beta chains given below trace back to one sample, sequenced in a study of TET2 disruption in CD19-targeted CAR T cells. The treatment: autologous CTL019 cells: CD19 CAR with 4-1BB and CD3 zeta domains. These receptors have no known antigen. Clones were sequenced by immunoSEQ multiplex PCR, and TCRdb holds only the in-frame ones, with some missing. The repertoire table contains fewer than 30,000 clones. Specimen: CD8- CAR+ T cells sorted from cultured blood T cells, collected for CD19 CAR T cell therapy. Subset meaning: CD8-negative CAR-positive T cells from the infusion product. The receptor source for this set is a man between 65 and 80 years old with chronic lymphocytic leukemia.

About this clone: Its ends do not fully match the called genes, so a read error is possible. The CDR3 extends 3 residues past the end of the read, so its final part is completed from the germline J gene. Other nucleotide sequences in the sample specify the same CDR3. The chain combines TRBV11-2 with TRBJ1-3; D not certain. This CDR3 spans 13 amino acids. CDR1 and CDR2 (germline): SGHAT, FQNNGV. The CDR3 here is CASSAGLTNTIYF. CDR3 DNA (partial): TGTGCCAGCAGTGCAGGACTGACGAACACT.

This clone is medium-sized (0.01 to 0.1%) by frequency. The junction departs from germline at one end; a sequencing error may be responsible. Coverage ceases 3 residues before the CDR3 finishes, and the germline J gene fills in the end. The V gene is TRBV14, the J gene TRBJ1-6; TRBD1 agrees at 7 bases. In germline, CDR1 is SGHDN, CDR2 FVKESK. The CDR3 covers 14 residues. The sequenced part of the CDR3 DNA is TGTGCCAGCAACCAAGTACAGGGGAATTCACCC. Protein product: CASNQVQGNSP. The CDR3 in full is CASNQVQGNSPLHF. The variable domain in full, completed from reference TRBV14 and TRBJ1-6, reads EAGVTQFPSHSVIEKGQTVTLRCDPISGHDNLYWYRRVMGKEIKFLLHFVKESKQDESGMPNNRFLAERTGGTYSTLKVQPAELEDSGVYFCASNQVQGNSPLHFGNGTRLTVT.